The T cell receptor (beta chain) under discussion was sequenced for a study of cytomegalovirus exposure and HLA in healthy donors. General study results and limits: Association with HLA alleles at 0.05 false discovery rate was found for 16,951 TCR beta sequences in a later analysis. For presence/absence analyses, sequencing depth was assumed to be roughly uniform across donors.

As regards this clone: The antigen remains unidentified.

PCR involved 60 Vbeta and 13 Jbeta primers. This table comes from immunoSEQ multiplex PCR, and its TCRdb copy is limited to in-frame clones, with some not included. Of 60,000 or so clones in the sample, approximately 83% were seen once. V lost 6 bases and J 5 bases, leaving 10 bases between the germline ends. There are 13 residues in the CDR3. CDR1 MDHEN and CDR2 SYDVKM come from the germline V gene. This receptor was identified in a man between 40 and 49 years old in good health and CMV-seronegative. Sequencing input: PBMCs. This chain links TRBV28 with TRBJ2-2, with unresolved D. Here the CDR3 reads CASSPQVTGELFF. The CDR3 DNA reads TGTGCCAGCAGCCCCCAGGTTACCGGGGAGCTGTTTTTT. Together with reference TRBV28 and TRBJ2-2, the CDR3 gives the full variable domain: DVKVTQSSRYLVKRTGEKVFLECVQDMDHENMFWYRQDPGLGLRLIYFSYDVKMKEKGDIPEGYSVSREKKERFSLILESASTNQTSMYLCASSPQVTGELFFGEGSRLTVL.